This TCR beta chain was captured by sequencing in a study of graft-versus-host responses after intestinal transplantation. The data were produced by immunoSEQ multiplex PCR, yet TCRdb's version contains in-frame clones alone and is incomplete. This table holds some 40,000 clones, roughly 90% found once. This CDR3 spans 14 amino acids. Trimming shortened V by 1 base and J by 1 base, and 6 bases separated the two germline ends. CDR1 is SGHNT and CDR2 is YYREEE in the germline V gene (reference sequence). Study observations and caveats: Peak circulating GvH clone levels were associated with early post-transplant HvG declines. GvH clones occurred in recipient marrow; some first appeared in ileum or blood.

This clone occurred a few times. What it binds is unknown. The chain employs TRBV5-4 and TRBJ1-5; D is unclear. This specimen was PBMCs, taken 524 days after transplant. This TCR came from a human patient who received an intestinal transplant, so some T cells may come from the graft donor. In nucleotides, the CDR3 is TGTGCCAGCAGCTTGAGCGGGAGCAATCAGCCCCAGCATTTT. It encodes CASSLSGSNQPQHF.